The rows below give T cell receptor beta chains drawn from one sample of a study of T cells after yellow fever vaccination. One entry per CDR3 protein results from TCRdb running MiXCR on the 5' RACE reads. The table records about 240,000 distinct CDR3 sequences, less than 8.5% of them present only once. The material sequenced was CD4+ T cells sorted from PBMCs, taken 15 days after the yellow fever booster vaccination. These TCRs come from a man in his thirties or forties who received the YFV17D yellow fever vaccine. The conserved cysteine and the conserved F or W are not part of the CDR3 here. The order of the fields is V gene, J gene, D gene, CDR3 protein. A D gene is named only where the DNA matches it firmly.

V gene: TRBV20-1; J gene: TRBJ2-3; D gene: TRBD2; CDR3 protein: SARRMGLAGHTDTQY
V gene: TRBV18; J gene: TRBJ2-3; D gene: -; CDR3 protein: ASSLDTTDTQY
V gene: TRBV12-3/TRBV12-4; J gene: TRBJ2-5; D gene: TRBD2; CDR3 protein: ASSPMGLAGEETQY
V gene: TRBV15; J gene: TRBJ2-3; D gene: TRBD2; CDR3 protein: ATKKAGEVPPDTQY
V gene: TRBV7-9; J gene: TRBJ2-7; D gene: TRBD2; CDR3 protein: ASSFSGMGDYEQY
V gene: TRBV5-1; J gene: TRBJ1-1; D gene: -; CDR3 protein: ASSSETGRAF
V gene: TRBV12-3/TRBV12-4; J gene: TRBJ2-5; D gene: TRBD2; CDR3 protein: ASRRTSGTQETQY
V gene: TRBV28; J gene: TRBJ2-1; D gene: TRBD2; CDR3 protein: ASSSTLLAGAYNEQF
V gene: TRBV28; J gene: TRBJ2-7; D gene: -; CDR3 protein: ASRIGGYRAYEQY
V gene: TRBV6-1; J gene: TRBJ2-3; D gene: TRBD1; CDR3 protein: ASSGTGGDDTQY
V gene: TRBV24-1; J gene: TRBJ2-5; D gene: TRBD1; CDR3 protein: ATSADRGRLGGETQY
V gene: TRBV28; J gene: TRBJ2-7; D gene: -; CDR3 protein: ASTRTDTYEQY
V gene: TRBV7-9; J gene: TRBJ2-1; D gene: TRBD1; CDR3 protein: ASSLDYRGRNNEQF
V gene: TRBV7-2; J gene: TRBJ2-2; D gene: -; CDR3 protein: ASSLGSGELF
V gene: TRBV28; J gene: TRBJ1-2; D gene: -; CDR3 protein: ASSGGVRGNYGYT
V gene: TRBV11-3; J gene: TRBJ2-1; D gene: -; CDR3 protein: ASSLRGGRYEQF
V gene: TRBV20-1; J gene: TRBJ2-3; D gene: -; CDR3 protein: SASPKGDTQY
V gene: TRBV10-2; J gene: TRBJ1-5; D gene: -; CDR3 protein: ASSESPGRGNARYQPQH
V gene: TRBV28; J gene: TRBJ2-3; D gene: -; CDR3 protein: ASSRIAQGRTDTQY
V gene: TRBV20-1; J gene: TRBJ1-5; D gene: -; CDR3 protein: SARVLGNSNQPQH
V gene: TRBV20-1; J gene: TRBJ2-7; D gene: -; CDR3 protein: SAREGTYEQY
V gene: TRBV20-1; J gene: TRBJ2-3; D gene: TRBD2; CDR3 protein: SAALAGASDTQY
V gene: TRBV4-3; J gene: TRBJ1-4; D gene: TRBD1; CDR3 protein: ASSQNRGEKLF
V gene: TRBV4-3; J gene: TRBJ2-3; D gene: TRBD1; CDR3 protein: ASSLALRPGQGNSDTQY
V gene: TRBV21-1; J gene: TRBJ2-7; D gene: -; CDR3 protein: ASSKRRDLGLLEQY
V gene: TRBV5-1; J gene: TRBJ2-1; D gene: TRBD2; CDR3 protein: ASKGLAGVDSYNEQF
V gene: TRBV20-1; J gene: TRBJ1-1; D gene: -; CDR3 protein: SAGPQRNTEAF
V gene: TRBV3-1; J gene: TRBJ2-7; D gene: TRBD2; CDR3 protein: ASSTTSGSYEQY
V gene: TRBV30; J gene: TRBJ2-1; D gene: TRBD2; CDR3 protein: AWRSSGANNEQF
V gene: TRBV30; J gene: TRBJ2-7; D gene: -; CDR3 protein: AWSPMTGYEQY
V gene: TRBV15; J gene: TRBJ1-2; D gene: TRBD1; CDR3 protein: ATSRDGVGQERLSYGYT
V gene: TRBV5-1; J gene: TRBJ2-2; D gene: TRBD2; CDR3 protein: ASSLKASGNAGELF
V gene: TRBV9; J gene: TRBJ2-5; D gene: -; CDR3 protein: ASSVGAQQETQY
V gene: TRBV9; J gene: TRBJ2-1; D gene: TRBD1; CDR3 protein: ASSVGQGAYEQF
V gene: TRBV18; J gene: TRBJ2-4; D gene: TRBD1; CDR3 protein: ASSAGRTGENIQY
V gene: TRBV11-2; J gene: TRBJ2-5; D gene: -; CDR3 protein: ASSLDPGMETQY
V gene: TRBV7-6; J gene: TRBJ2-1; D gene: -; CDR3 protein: ASSRDKLSYNEQF
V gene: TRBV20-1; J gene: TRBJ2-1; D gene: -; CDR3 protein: SASDSAYNEQF
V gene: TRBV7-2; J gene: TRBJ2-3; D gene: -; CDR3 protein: ASRNYGQGDTQY
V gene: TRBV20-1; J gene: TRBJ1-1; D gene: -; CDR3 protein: SARVLHRGRANTEAF
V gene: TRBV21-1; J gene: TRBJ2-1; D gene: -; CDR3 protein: ASSKAPAGGPADNEQF
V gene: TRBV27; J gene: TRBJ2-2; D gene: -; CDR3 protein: ASTKGAHIGELF
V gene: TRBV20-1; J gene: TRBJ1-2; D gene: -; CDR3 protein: SASGHNYGYT
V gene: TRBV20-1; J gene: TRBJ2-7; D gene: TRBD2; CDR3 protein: SALGRTSWAKGSYEQY
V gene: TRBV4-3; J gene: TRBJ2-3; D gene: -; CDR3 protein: ASQASFRADTQY
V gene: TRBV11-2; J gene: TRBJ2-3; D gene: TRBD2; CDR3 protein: ASSLVLAGGADTQY
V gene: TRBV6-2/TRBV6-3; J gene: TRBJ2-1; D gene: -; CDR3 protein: ASSYTARQF
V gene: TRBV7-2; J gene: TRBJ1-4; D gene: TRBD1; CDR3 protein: ASSLEQGTNEKL
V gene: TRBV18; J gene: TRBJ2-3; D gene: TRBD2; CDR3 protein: ASSPPGLAVTDTQY
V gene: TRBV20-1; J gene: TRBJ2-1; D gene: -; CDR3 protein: SASRGPGQNEQF
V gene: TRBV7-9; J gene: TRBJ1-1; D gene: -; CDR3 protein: ASSPGLEAF
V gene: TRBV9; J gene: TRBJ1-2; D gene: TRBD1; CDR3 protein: ASSSNRGADYGYT
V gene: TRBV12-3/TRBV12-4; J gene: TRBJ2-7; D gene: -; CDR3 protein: ACRKGAYEQY
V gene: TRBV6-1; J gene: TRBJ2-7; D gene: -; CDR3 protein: ASTRRGANSFYEQY
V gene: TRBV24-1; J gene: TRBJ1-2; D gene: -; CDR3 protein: PTSDLPRAGPRANYGYT
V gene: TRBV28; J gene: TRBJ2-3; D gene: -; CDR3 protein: ASSLMKGADTQY
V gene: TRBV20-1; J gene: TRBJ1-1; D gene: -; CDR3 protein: SATSPVSSNTEAF